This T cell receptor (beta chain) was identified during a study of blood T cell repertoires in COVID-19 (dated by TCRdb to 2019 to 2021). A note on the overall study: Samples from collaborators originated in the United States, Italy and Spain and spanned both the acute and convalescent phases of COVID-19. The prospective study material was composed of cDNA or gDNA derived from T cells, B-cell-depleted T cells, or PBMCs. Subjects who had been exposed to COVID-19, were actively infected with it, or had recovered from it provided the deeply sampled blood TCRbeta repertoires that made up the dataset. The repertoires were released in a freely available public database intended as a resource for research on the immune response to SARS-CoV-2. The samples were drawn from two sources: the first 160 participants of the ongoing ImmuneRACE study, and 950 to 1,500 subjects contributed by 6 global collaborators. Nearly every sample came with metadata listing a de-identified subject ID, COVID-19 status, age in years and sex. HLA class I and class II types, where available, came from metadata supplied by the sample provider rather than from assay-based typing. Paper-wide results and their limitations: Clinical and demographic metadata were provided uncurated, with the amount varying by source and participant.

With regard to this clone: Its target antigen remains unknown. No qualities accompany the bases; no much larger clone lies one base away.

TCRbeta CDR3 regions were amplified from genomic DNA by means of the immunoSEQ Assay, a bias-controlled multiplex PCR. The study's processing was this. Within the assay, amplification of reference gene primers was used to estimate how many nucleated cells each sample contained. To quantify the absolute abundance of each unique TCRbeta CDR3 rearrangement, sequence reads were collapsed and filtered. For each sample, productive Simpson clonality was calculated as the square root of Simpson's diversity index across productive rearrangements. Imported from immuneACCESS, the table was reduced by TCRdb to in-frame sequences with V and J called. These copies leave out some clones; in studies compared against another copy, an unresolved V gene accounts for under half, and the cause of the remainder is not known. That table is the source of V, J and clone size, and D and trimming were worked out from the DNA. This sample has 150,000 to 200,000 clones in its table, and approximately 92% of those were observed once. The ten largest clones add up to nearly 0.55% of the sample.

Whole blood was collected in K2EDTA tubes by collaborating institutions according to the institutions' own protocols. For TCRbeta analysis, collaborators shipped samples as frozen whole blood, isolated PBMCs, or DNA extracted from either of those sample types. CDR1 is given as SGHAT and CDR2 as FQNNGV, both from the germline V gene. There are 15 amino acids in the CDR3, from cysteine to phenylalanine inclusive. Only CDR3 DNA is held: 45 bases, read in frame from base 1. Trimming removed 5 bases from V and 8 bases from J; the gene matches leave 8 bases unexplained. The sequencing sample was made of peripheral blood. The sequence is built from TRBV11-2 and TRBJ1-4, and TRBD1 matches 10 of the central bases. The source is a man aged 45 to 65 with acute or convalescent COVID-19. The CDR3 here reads CASSHPTGGDEKLFF. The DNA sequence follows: TGTGCCAGCAGCCACCCGACAGGGGGCGACGAAAAACTGTTTTTT.